The source of this T cell receptor (beta chain) is a study of T cell responses to AZD1222 COVID-19 vaccine. Overall study: Some second doses came at about 4 weeks and others at about 12 weeks; these were pooled.

Study results and caveats: Spike-specific TCR breadth and depth both grew after two AZD1222 doses. Among the donors, most were white British and more were female, and clonal diversity was possibly underestimated.

About this clone itself: Its antigen remains unknown.

The V gene end was trimmed by 4 bases and the J gene end by 2 bases; junction bases not matched to a gene: 6. This CDR3 comprises 15 residues. Germline V gives CDR1 LGHDT, CDR2 YNNKEL (reference sequence). Assay: immunoSEQ multiplex PCR; the TCRdb copy retains only in-frame clones and omits some. The sample lists 130,000 to 150,000 clones, 90% occurring once. The source material was peripheral blood, sampled on day 0 of AZD1222 vaccination. The chain is built from TRBV3-1 (or the pseudogene TRBV3-2) and TRBJ1-2, with TRBD1 identical over 8 bases. The clonotype was recovered from an adult in good health. This CDR3 reads CASSPQGGLNYGYTF. In nucleotides, the CDR3 is TGTGCCAGCAGCCCACAGGGGGGACTAAACTATGGCTACACCTTC.